This T cell receptor beta chain was captured by sequencing in a study of shared clonotypes between healthy human individuals. Genomic DNA of each subset was evenly split across several immunoSEQ plates. Sequencing used immunoSEQ multiplex PCR; TCRdb keeps in-frame clones, though not all of them. The sample yields about 1.4 million clones, approximately 97% seen once. Per germline, CDR1 LNHNV and CDR2 YYDKDF (reference sequence). V was trimmed by 0 bases and J by 5 bases, leaving 10 bases between them. This CDR3 contains 14 residues. What was sequenced was naive CD4+ T cells sorted from blood. As for subset: CD45RA+ positively selected. This TCR came from a man aged 25 to 45 in good health. V and J are TRBV15 and TRBJ1-2; D unclear. CDR3 residues: CATSRDRRGYGYTF. Here the CDR3 DNA reads TGTGCCACCAGCAGAGATCGGCGTGGGTATGGCTACACCTTC.